A selection of T cell receptor beta chains follows, all from one sample in a study of blood T cell repertoires in COVID-19. The protocol was immunoSEQ multiplex PCR, while the TCRdb copy is restricted to in-frame clones and leaves out a portion. Among 60,000 to 75,000 clones listed, about 89% were seen once. The sample was peripheral blood. These receptors were obtained from a woman aged 55-70 years with acute or convalescent COVID-19. Both conserved end residues are part of each CDR3. The D gene is left open where the match is weak. Clone size is not always given. Where it is, it says once, few, many or a class for expanded clones.

TGCGCCAGCAGCCGCGGGTCTAGCGGGGTAAATGAGCAGTTCTTC	CASSRGSSGVNEQFF	TRBJ2-1	TRBD2	TRBV5-1	-
TGTGCCAGCAGTTACCCGCAACGGGGATACGAGCAGTACTTC	CASSYPQRGYEQYF	TRBJ2-7	-	TRBV6-2/TRBV6-3	-
TGTGCCAGCAGCCGTCTCCTGAACTATGGCTACACCTTC	CASSRLLNYGYTF	TRBJ1-2	-	TRBV5-8	-
TGCGCCAGCAGCCTCTCTAGCGGGGGGGAACTCTCCTACGAGCAGTACTTC	CASSLSSGGELSYEQYF	TRBJ2-7	TRBD2	TRBV5-1	-
TGTGCCAGCAGCCCCGGACTAGCTGGGGAGACCCAGTACTTC	CASSPGLAGETQYF	TRBJ2-5	TRBD2	TRBV11-2	once
TGTGCCAGCAGCTCCCGGGGGGTGGGAGAGACCCAGTACTTC	CASSSRGVGETQYF	TRBJ2-5	TRBD2	TRBV7-7	-
TGTGCCAGCGCGTATGAGGACAGTGAAGCTTTCTTT	CASAYEDSEAFF	TRBJ1-1	-	TRBV6-5	-
TGTGCCACAACCTACGAGCAGTACTTC	CATTYEQYF	TRBJ2-7	-	TRBV6-7	-
TGCGCCAGCAGCTTGGCTGGCAGGGTATTGGGGAACACTGAAGCTTTCTTT	CASSLAGRVLGNTEAFF	TRBJ1-1	-	TRBV5-1	-
TGCAGCGTTGTCCAGGACACCGGGGAGCTGTTTTTT	CSVVQDTGELFF	TRBJ2-2	-	TRBV29-1	medium-sized
TGTGCCAGCAGCTCACCGACTGGCTCTGGAAACACCATATATTTT	CASSSPTGSGNTIYF	TRBJ1-3	-	TRBV5-4	-
TGTGCCAGCAGCTTAGGGCGGGAGACCCAGTACTTC	CASSLGRETQYF	TRBJ2-5	-	TRBV7-2	once
TGTGCCAGCAGTTTAGATGACAGGGACTATGGCTACACCTTC	CASSLDDRDYGYTF	TRBJ1-2	TRBD1	TRBV28	once
TGCGCCAGCAGCTTGGGGGACAGGGCAAATCAGCCCCAGCATTTT	CASSLGDRANQPQHF	TRBJ1-5	TRBD1	TRBV5-1	once
TGTGCCAGTAGCGAGGGGGTAGGTAATTCACCCCTCCACTTT	CASSEGVGNSPLHF	TRBJ1-6	-	TRBV19	few
TGTGCTAGTGCCCGGGACAGGTCTGAAAAACTGTTTTTT	CASARDRSEKLFF	TRBJ1-4	TRBD1	TRBV12-5	-
TGCGCCAGCAGCTTAGGGGATTCCGGGGAGCTGTTTTTT	CASSLGDSGELFF	TRBJ2-2	-	TRBV5-1	-
TGCAGCGTTGAAGGTCGTCAGGGAACCGAGCAGTACTTC	CSVEGRQGTEQYF	TRBJ2-7	-	TRBV29-1	-
TGTGCCAGTAGTCTACTCGGGGGTTTCACAGATACGCAGTATTTT	CASSLLGGFTDTQYF	TRBJ2-3	-	TRBV19	-
TGTGCCAGCAGCCAAGCGGACAGGGTTCCCTACGAGCAGTACTTC	CASSQADRVPYEQYF	TRBJ2-7	TRBD1	TRBV4-2	-
TGTGCCAGCAGCCCCACTGTAAGCAGGGCTAACTATGGCTACACCTTC	CASSPTVSRANYGYTF	TRBJ1-2	-	TRBV3-1/TRBV3-2	-
TGTGCCAGCAGCTTAGGCGGGGCAGATACGCAGTATTTT	CASSLGGADTQYF	TRBJ2-3	-	TRBV11-3	-
TGCGCCAGCAGCTTGGGAGGAAGGGGCACTAATGAAAAACTGTTTTTT	CASSLGGRGTNEKLFF	TRBJ1-4	-	TRBV5-1	-
TGCGCCAGCAGCCTTGACAGGAACTCCTACGAGCAGTACTTC	CASSLDRNSYEQYF	TRBJ2-7	-	TRBV4-1	-
TGTGCCAGCAGTTACAGGGAGAGGTCCCAGTACTTC	CASSYRERSQYF	TRBJ2-5	-	TRBV6-2/TRBV6-3	-
TGCGCCAGCAGCCGTCAGGGGACGGCTGGAAACACCATATATTTT	CASSRQGTAGNTIYF	TRBJ1-3	-	TRBV4-1	-
TGTGCCAGCAGCTTGGACGGGGGGGTAGAAACGCAGTATTTT	CASSLDGGVETQYF	TRBJ2-3	TRBD2	TRBV5-4	-